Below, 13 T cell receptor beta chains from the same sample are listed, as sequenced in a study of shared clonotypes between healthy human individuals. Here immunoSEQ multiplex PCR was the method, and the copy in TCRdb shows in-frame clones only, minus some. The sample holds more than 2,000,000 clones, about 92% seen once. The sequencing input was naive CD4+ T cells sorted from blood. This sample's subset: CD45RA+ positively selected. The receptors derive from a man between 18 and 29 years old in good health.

The CDR3 region is CASSLRDTAYEQYF. In DNA, the CDR3 is TGTGCCAGCAGCCTAAGGGACACTGCCTACGAGCAGTACTTC. This chain joins TRBV11-3 and TRBJ2-7; D might be TRBD1 (6 bases). Between the trimmed V and J ends, which lost 5 bases and 2 bases, there was a span of 13 bases. The CDR3 length is 14 residues. Germline assignment: CDR1 SGHNT and CDR2 YENEEA. Supplemented by reference TRBV11-3 and TRBJ2-7, the full variable domain reads EAGVVQSPRYKIIEKKQPVAFWCNPISGHNTLYWYLQNLGQGPELLIRYENEEAVDDSQLPKDRFSAERLKGVDSTLKIQPAELGDSAVYLCASSLRDTAYEQYFGPGTRLTVT.

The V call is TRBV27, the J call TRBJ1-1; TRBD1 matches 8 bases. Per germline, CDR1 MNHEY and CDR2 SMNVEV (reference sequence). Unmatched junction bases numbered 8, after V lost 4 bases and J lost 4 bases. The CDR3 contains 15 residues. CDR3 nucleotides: TGTGCCAGCAGTTCCCCCGGGACAGGCAGCACTGAAGCTTTCTTT. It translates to CASSSPGTGSTEAFF.

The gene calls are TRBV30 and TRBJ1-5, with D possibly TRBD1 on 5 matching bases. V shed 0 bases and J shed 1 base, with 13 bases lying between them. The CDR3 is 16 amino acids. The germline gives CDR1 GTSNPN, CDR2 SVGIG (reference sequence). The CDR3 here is CAWSVSGRDSNQPQHF. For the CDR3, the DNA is TGTGCCTGGAGTGTCAGTGGCCGGGACAGCAATCAGCCCCAGCATTTT.

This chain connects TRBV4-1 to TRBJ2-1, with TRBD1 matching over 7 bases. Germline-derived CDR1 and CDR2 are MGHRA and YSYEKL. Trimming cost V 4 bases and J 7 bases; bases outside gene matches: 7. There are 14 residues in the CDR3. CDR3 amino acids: CASSPDRTANEQFF. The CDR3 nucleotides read TGCGCCAGCAGCCCGGACAGGACAGCAAATGAGCAGTTCTTC.

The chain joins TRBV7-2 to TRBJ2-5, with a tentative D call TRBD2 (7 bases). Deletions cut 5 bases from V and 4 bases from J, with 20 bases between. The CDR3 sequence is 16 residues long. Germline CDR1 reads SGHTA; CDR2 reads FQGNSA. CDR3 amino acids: CASSLRSKGGAETQYF. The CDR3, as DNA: TGTGCCAGCAGCCTCCGTTCCAAGGGGGGGGCAGAGACCCAGTACTTC. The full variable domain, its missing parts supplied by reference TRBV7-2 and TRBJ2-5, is GAGVSQSPSNKVTEKGKDVELRCDPISGHTALYWYRQSLGQGLEFLIYFQGNSAPDKSGLPSDRFSAERTGGSVSTLTIQRTQQEDSAVYLCASSLRSKGGAETQYFGPGTRLLVL.

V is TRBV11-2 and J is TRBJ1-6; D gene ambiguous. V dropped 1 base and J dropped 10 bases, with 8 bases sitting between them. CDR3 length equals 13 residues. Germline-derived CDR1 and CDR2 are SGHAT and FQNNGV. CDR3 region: CASSLGVGSPLHF. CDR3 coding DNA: TGTGCCAGCAGCTTAGGGGTCGGCTCACCCCTCCACTTT.

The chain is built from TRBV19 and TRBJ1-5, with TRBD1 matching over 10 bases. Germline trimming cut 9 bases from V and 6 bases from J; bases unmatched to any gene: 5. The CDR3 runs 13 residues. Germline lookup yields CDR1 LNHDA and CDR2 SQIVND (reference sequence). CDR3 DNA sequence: TGTGCCAGCGGGACAGGGGTAGCTCAGCCCCAGCATTTT. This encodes CASGTGVAQPQHF.

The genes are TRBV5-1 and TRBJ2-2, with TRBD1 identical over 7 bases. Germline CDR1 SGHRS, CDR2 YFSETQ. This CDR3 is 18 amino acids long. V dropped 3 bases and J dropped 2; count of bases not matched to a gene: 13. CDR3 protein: CASSSRPAGGGNTGELFF. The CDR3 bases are TGCGCCAGCAGCTCGCGACCGGCAGGGGGTGGAAACACCGGGGAGCTGTTTTTT.

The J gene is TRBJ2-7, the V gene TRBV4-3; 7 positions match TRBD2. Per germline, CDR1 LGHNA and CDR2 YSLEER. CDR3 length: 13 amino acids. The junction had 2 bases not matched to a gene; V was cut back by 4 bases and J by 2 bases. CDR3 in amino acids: CASSRGLTYEQYF. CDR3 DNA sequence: TGCGCCAGCAGCCGGGGACTAACCTACGAGCAGTACTTC.

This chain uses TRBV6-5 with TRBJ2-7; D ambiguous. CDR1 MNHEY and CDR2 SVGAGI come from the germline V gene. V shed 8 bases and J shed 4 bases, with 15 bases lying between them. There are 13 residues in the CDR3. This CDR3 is CASASTNLYEQYF. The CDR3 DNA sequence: TGTGCCAGCGCAAGCACTAACCTATACGAGCAGTACTTC.

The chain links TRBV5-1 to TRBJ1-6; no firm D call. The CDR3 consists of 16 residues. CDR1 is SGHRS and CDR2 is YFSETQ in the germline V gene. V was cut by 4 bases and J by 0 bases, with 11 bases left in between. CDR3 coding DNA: TGCGCCAGCAGCAACACACCGAGCTCCTATAATTCACCCCTCCACTTT. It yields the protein CASSNTPSSYNSPLHF.

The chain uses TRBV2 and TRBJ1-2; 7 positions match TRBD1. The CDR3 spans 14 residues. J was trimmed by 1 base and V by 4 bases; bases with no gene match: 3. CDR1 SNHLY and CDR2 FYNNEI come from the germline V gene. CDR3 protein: CASSGDSVNYGYTF. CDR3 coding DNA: TGTGCCAGCAGTGGGGACAGTGTTAACTATGGCTACACCTTC.

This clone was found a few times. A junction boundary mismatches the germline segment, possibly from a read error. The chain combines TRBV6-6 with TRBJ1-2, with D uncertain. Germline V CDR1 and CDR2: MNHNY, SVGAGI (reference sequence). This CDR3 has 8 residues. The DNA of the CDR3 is TGTGCCAGCAGTGACACTCACTTC. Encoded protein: CASSDTHF.